This T cell receptor beta chain was retrieved from a study of identical twins. The study, taken as a whole, reports: Because invariant MAIT and iNKT cells could be present, zero-insertion analyses could be partly confounded.

Comments on this clonotype: Its specificity is not known.

TCRdb processed the 5' RACE reads anew with MiXCR; each CDR3 protein has one entry. The repertoire holds 650,000 to 750,000 distinct CDR3 sequences, with 21% as singletons. The CDR3 totals 14 residues. CDR1 SNHLY and CDR2 FYNNEI come from the germline V gene. Between the trimmed V and J ends, which lost 7 bases and 7 bases, there was a span of 20 bases. The data also belong to a second study, concerning T cells expressing NK-cell markers. This second study notes: Sorted CD3+CD56+NKG2C+, CD3+CD56+NKG2C- and CD3+CD56-NKG2C+ T cells provided the TCR beta repertoires.

The J gene is TRBJ2-7, the V gene TRBV2, with D hard to call. This receptor was identified in a woman under 30 in good health. Sequenced material: PBMCs. The CDR3 bases are TGTGCCAGCACTCTCCAGGCTATTACGATGGAGCAGTACTTC. It encodes CASTLQAITMEQYF.